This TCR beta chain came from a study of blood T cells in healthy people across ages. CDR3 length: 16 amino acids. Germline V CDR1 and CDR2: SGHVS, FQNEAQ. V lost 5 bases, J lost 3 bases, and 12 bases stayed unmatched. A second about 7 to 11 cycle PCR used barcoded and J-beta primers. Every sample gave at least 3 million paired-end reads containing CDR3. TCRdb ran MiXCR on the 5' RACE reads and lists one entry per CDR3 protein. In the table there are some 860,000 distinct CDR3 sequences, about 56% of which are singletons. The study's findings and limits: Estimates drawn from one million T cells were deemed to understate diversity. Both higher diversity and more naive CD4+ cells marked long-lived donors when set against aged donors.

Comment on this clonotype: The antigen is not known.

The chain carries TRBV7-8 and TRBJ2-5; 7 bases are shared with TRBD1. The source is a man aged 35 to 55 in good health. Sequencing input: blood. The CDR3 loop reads CASSTLLTGIKETQYF. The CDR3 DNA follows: TGTGCCAGCAGCACGCTACTGACAGGGATTAAAGAGACCCAGTACTTC.